This note documents a single T cell receptor (beta chain) sequence. The table came from immunoSEQ multiplex PCR; TCRdb's copy has only in-frame clones and leaves some out. Of approximately 69,000 clones listed, around 86% were seen once; the top ten hold 9.5% to 15%. These data originate in a study of blood T cell repertoires in COVID-19. Study as a whole: Samples of COVID-19 (acute and convalescent) were obtained from the United States, Italy and Spain.

This CDR3 comprises 11 residues. Looked up from germline, CDR1 is SQVTM and CDR2 is ANQGSEA. Trimming removed 7 bases from V and 5 bases from J; junction bases left unmatched: 5. The chain joins TRBV29-1 to TRBJ2-7; TRBD1 matches 7 bases. The sequencing input was peripheral blood. The sequence was collected from a human donor in a cohort sampled during active COVID-19. CDR3 in amino acids: CSAYRGHEQYF. The CDR3 coding sequence is TGCAGCGCCTACAGGGGTCACGAGCAGTACTTC.